This TCR beta chain was retrieved from a study of blood T cell repertoires in COVID-19. Looking at the study overall: Specimens from acute and convalescent COVID-19 originated in the United States, Italy and Spain. Sample material is recorded as cDNA or gDNA derived from T cells, B-cell-depleted T cells, or PBMCs.

CDR3 length equals 15 residues. The authors' processing: Quantification of nucleated cells was approximated via reference gene primer amplification. Assay used: immunoSEQ multiplex PCR; TCRdb lists only in-frame clones, some missing. That table is the source of V, J and clone size, and D and trimming were worked out from the DNA. In the table there are hundreds of thousands of clones, 82% of which are singletons. The origin of this receptor is a woman aged 55-70 years with active or convalescent COVID-19. V gene TRBV21-1 combines with J gene TRBJ1-5; TRBD1 is the table's D call, not checked against the DNA. TRBV21-1 represents a pseudogene. Sequencing was done on a sample of peripheral blood. The chain's CDR3 is CASTHRDRGNQPQHF. As DNA, the CDR3 is TGTGCCAGCACCCACCGGGACAGGGGCAATCAGCCCCAGCATTTT.